This TCR beta chain was recorded in a study of T cells after yellow fever vaccination. Study at large: SMART-Seq v4 Ultra Low Input prepared the low-cell-number fractions.

Germline V gene data show CDR1 as LGHDT and CDR2 as YNNKEL (reference sequence). CDR3 length equals 15 residues. With 3 bases clipped from V and 8 bases from J, the junction kept 12 bases outside the gene matches. Researchers made TCR cDNA using 5'RACE template switching, and this step added a universal primer site and UMIs. Each CDR3 protein is one row after TCRdb ran MiXCR on the 5' RACE reads. The sample consists of approximately 120,000 distinct CDR3 sequences, about 7% of them appearing once. The sample holds a few counts of this clonotype. The clonotype was recovered from a man in his late teens or twenties who received the YFV17D yellow fever vaccine. The starting material was CD4+ T cells sorted from PBMCs, obtained 10 to 11 days after the first yellow fever vaccination. V is TRBV3-1 and J is TRBJ1-1, with TRBD1 matching over 7 bases. In DNA form, the CDR3 reads TGTGCCAGCAGCCACAGGCCCGTACAGGGGAGGGAAGCTTTCTTT. Its protein product is CASSHRPVQGREAFF. Full variable domain (missing parts from reference TRBV3-1 and TRBJ1-1): DTAVSQTPKYLVTQMGNDKSIKCEQNLGHDTMYWYKQDSKKFLKIMFSYNNKELIINETVPNRFSPKSPDKAHLNLHINSLELGDSAVYFCASSHRPVQGREAFFGQGTRLTVV.